The 5 T cell receptor beta chains in this list originate from one sample, sequenced in a study of radiotherapy plus CTLA-4 blockade in lung cancer. Only in-frame clones appear in the TCRdb table, and some are missing; sequencing was by immunoSEQ multiplex PCR. The sample has approximately 78,000 clones, roughly 80% seen once. This material consisted of peripheral blood, taken from a patient treated with radiotherapy plus ipilimumab. These receptors originate from a human donor with non-small cell lung cancer who had a complete response to radiotherapy plus ipilimumab.

The V gene is TRBV29-1, the J gene TRBJ2-2; the match to TRBD1 covers 7 bases. The ends lost 7 bases at V and 3 bases at J; junction bases unmatched: 11. The CDR3 contains 15 residues. Germline lookup yields CDR1 SQVTM and CDR2 ANQGSEA. CDR3 amino acids: CSARTGTRDTGELFF. The CDR3 DNA reads as TGCAGCGCCCGGACAGGCACAAGGGACACCGGGGAGCTGTTTTTT.

This clone has only a few counts. V usage is TRBV7-9 and J usage is TRBJ2-3; perhaps D is TRBD1 or TRBD2 (5 bases each). With 6 bases removed from V and 3 bases from J, the gap between germline ends came to 25 bases. Looked up from germline, CDR1 is SEHNR and CDR2 is FQNEAQ (reference sequence). The CDR3 length is 18 residues. CDR3 coding DNA: TGTGCCAGCAGGCCCGGGACGTCCTCACACTCTACAACAGATACGCAGTATTTT. Translated, it gives CASRPGTSSHSTTDTQYF.

This clone turned up a few times. This same CDR3 is encoded by further DNA sequences in the sample. The chain combines TRBV5-1 with TRBJ1-6, with a tentative D call TRBD1 (6 bases). Trimming took off 0 bases at V and 10 bases at J, with 11 bases between the two ends. Germline V gene sequence: CDR1 SGHRS, CDR2 YFSETQ. The CDR3 spans 14 residues. DNA of the CDR3: TGCGCCAGCAGCTTGGAGCAGGGGAGATCACCCCTCCACTTT. This translates into CASSLEQGRSPLHF. The full variable domain, in which reference TRBV5-1 and TRBJ1-6 provide the parts outside the CDR3, is KAGVTQTPRYLIKTRGQQVTLSCSPISGHRSVSWYQQTPGQGLQFLFEYFSETQRNKGNFPGRFSGRQFSNSRSEMNVSTLELGDSALYLCASSLEQGRSPLHFGNGTRLTVT.

The J gene is TRBJ2-1, the V gene TRBV6-6; weak D call: TRBD2 (5 bases). The germline V gene encodes CDR1 MNHNY and CDR2 SVGAGI (reference sequence). The length of the CDR3 is 15 residues. Trimming took off 6 bases at V and 6 bases at J, with 18 bases between the two ends. For the CDR3, the DNA is TGTGCCAGCAGACCCGAGAGGGTGAATAGCAATGAGCAGTTCTTC. Residues: CASRPERVNSNEQFF.

This chain joins TRBV6-5 and TRBJ1-6; 10 bases fit TRBD1. V shed 6 bases and J 7 bases; nucleotides not matched to a gene: 6. The CDR3 is made up of 15 amino acids. The germline V gene encodes CDR1 MNHEY and CDR2 SVGAGI. Here the CDR3 DNA reads TGTGCCAGCAGGACAGGGGGCATAGGGAATTCACCCCTCCACTTT. Its protein is CASRTGGIGNSPLHF.